These T cell receptor beta chains were read from a single sample in a study of neurological immune-mediated disorders. TCRdb fed the 5' RACE reads into MiXCR, producing one record per CDR3 protein. The sample has just over 50,000 distinct CDR3 sequences, about 3.7% seen once. Sequencing used PBMCs. Receptor source: a man aged 40-49 years with multiple sclerosis. The CDR3 runs from the conserved cysteine through the conserved F or W. A D gene is named only where the DNA matches it firmly. The size entry is marked missing in some rows and otherwise reads once, few, many or a size class.

V gene	clone size	D gene	J gene	CDR3 protein	CDR3 DNA
TRBV5-4	many	.	TRBJ2-3	CASSLQQISTDTQYF	TGTGCCAGCAGCTTGCAACAAATTAGCACAGATACGCAGTATTTT
TRBV28	many	.	TRBJ2-3	CASSLPGVVVADTQYF	TGTGCCAGCAGTTTACCGGGGGTCGTTGTTGCAGATACGCAGTATTTT
TRBV18	many	.	TRBJ1-1	CASSPQGGDTEAFF	TGTGCCAGCTCACCACAGGGAGGGGACACTGAAGCTTTCTTT
TRBV7-8	many	.	TRBJ2-7	CASRSGPYEQYF	TGTGCCAGCAGATCAGGCCCCTACGAGCAGTACTTC
TRBV5-1	many	.	TRBJ1-2	CASSLGAVYGYTF	TGCGCCAGCAGCTTGGGTGCGGTTTACGGCTACACCTTC
TRBV28	many	.	TRBJ1-3	CASSSSPNSGNTIYF	TGTGCCAGCAGTTCCTCTCCCAACTCTGGAAACACCATATATTTT
TRBV20-1	many	.	TRBJ2-4	CSASHGGKNIQYF	TGCAGTGCTAGTCATGGGGGGAAAAACATTCAGTACTTC
TRBV7-3	many	TRBD1	TRBJ2-2	CASSTYRGQDTGELFF	TGTGCCAGCAGCACTTACAGGGGGCAGGACACCGGGGAGCTGTTTTTT
TRBV12-3/TRBV12-4	many	.	TRBJ1-5	CASSQFRGQPQNF	TGTGCCAGCAGTCAATTCAGGGGTCAGCCCCAGAATTTT
TRBV20-1	many	TRBD2	TRBJ2-7	CSARLAGSSSYEQYF	TGCAGTGCCAGACTAGCGGGGAGTAGCTCCTACGAGCAGTACTTC
TRBV5-1	.	.	TRBJ1-5	CASSLQGREQPQHF	TGCGCCAGCAGCTTGCAGGGAAGAGAGCAGCCCCAGCATTTT
TRBV9	many	.	TRBJ1-6	CASSVAISGRGVSPLNF	TGTGCCAGCAGCGTAGCTATATCGGGCAGGGGAGTTTCACCCCTCAACTTT
TRBV12-3/TRBV12-4	many	.	TRBJ1-5	CASNLGHQPQHF	TGTGCCAGCAACCTAGGGCATCAGCCCCAGCATTTT
TRBV2	few	.	TRBJ2-7	CASKAGTYEQYF	TGTGCCAGCAAGGCGGGGACCTACGAGCAGTACTTC
TRBV28	many	.	TRBJ1-5	CASSLRAGRSNQPQNF	TGTGCCAGCAGTTTAAGGGCAGGGCGGAGCAATCAGCCCCAGAATTTT
TRBV7-2	many	.	TRBJ2-2	CASSLGLHTGELFF	TGTGCCAGCAGCTTGGGCCTCCACACCGGGGAGCTGTTTTTT
TRBV20-1	many	.	TRBJ2-5	CSARGASGGTQYF	TGCAGTGCTAGAGGGGCCAGCGGAGGTACCCAGTACTTC
TRBV7-8	many	TRBD2	TRBJ2-1	CASSLALAGGVSSYNEQFF	TGTGCCAGCAGCCTAGCCCTAGCGGGGGGAGTAAGCTCCTACAATGAGCAGTTCTTC
TRBV11-1	many	TRBD1	TRBJ2-5	CASSSDPRGLLETQYF	TGTGCCAGCAGCTCGGACCCCAGGGGGCTCCTGGAGACCCAGTACTTC
TRBV10-1	many	.	TRBJ2-3	CASSDQKDTQYF	TGCGCCAGCAGTGACCAGAAGGATACGCAGTATTTT
TRBV28	many	TRBD1	TRBJ2-1	CASIPGQQNEQFF	TGTGCCAGCATTCCGGGACAGCAAAATGAGCAGTTCTTC
TRBV20-1	many	TRBD2	TRBJ2-7	CSARDFGTSSYEQYF	TGCAGTGCTAGAGATTTCGGGACTAGCTCCTACGAGCAGTACTTC
TRBV6-1	many	TRBD1	TRBJ2-2	CASRETGGATGELFF	TGTGCCAGCAGAGAGACAGGGGGCGCGACCGGGGAGCTGTTTTTT
TRBV7-2	many	TRBD1	TRBJ1-1	CASSLEAGGFNTEAFF	TGTGCCAGCAGCTTAGAGGCAGGGGGCTTTAACACTGAAGCTTTCTTT
TRBV5-1	few	.	TRBJ1-2	CASSEQATNYGYTF	TGCGCCAGCAGCGAACAGGCAACTAACTATGGCTACACCTTC
TRBV12-3/TRBV12-4	many	.	TRBJ1-3	CASSLDGNTIYF	TGTGCCAGCAGTTTGGACGGAAACACCATATATTTT
TRBV7-9	many	TRBD1	TRBJ2-7	CASSSGQGSLHEQYF	TGTGCCAGCAGCTCCGGACAGGGTAGTCTCCACGAGCAGTACTTC
TRBV5-4	many	.	TRBJ1-1	CASSLVQQNTEAFF	TGTGCCAGCAGCTTGGTACAGCAGAACACTGAAGCTTTCTTT
TRBV24-1	few	.	TRBJ2-3	CATSDLERCQITDTQYF	TGTGCCACCAGTGATTTGGAGCGCTGCCAAATCACAGATACGCAGTATTTT
TRBV27	.	.	TRBJ1-4	CASSLFSLGATNEKLFF	TGTGCCAGCAGTTTATTCTCACTGGGGGCAACTAATGAAAAACTGTTTTTT
TRBV20-1	.	TRBD2	TRBJ2-7	CSAPLPSGSPYEQYF	TGCAGTGCTCCTCTACCTAGCGGGTCTCCCTACGAGCAGTACTTC
TRBV11-2	many	.	TRBJ1-2	CASSLGGVGGYTF	TGTGCCAGCAGCTTAGGCGGGGTTGGCGGCTACACCTTC
TRBV5-6	many	.	TRBJ1-5	CASSLLGRNDQPQHF	TGTGCCAGCAGCTTGTTGGGACGGAATGATCAGCCCCAGCATTTT
TRBV18	many	.	TRBJ2-6	CASSPQRSGANVLTF	TGTGCCAGCTCACCACAGCGCTCTGGGGCCAACGTCCTGACTTTC
TRBV20-1	many	TRBD2	TRBJ2-1	CSADPSGGAVYNEQFF	TGCAGTGCAGACCCGTCCGGGGGGGCCGTGTACAATGAGCAGTTCTTC
TRBV6-1	many	.	TRBJ1-2	CASNRIEPVYGYTF	TGTGCCAGCAACCGAATCGAGCCCGTCTATGGCTACACCTTC
TRBV4-1	many	.	TRBJ2-7	CASSLAGVGHEQYF	TGCGCCAGCAGCCTGGCGGGTGTGGGCCACGAGCAGTACTTC
TRBV20-1	many	.	TRBJ1-1	CSARRGQNTEAFF	TGCAGTGCTAGACGGGGACAGAACACTGAAGCTTTCTTT
TRBV20-1	many	.	TRBJ2-7	CSAWTADSYEQYF	TGCAGTGCTTGGACAGCAGACTCCTACGAGCAGTACTTC
TRBV5-1	many	TRBD2	TRBJ2-1	CATGGGSYNEQFF	TGCGCCACCGGGGGGGGCTCCTACAATGAGCAGTTCTTC
TRBV6-5	many	.	TRBJ1-1	CASSYANTEAFF	TGTGCCAGCAGTTACGCAAACACTGAAGCTTTCTTT
TRBV5-1	many	TRBD1	TRBJ2-1	CASSPGQDGGFF	TGCGCCAGCAGCCCTGGACAGGATGGGGGGTTCTTC
TRBV18	many	.	TRBJ2-1	CASSPGTSSSYNEQFF	TGTGCCAGCTCACCCGGGACTTCCAGCTCCTACAATGAGCAGTTCTTC